Here is one T cell receptor (beta chain) with its context. Its antigen remains unknown. These data originate in a study of immune cell composition in non-small cell lung cancer. The normal lung sample lay at least 3 cm, and maximally far, from the tumour. Trimming left V 4 bases short and J 3 bases short, with 24 bases between. The CDR3 is 18 residues long. Looked up from germline, CDR1 is WNHNN and CDR2 is SYGVQD (reference sequence). Study results and caveats: Tumour TCR-beta clonality showed no significant link to smoking pack-years.

Method: immunoSEQ multiplex PCR; TCRdb's copy keeps in-frame clones and lacks some. The sample has about 16,000 clones, more than 60% seen once. These data were likewise used in another study, on CD4 T cells in lung cancer. That paper states: Donors, mostly former smokers, were 60 to 69 at blood donation. Some patients had received nivolumab or pembrolizumab before giving blood.

This TCR derives from a human donor with non-small cell lung cancer. The genes are TRBV10-1 and TRBJ1-2; no clear D gene. The sequencing input was non-adjacent lung tissue. Here the CDR3 DNA reads TGCGCCAGCAGTGCCCCCTCGGGTCGTTTACTCCTGGACTATGGCTACACCTTC. Protein: CASSAPSGRLLLDYGYTF.